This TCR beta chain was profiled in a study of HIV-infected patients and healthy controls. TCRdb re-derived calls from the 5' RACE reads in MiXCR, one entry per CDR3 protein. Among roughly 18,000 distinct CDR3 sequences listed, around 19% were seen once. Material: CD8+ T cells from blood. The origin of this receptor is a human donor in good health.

CDR3 sequence reads: CASSSGIYTGELFF. The CDR3 nucleotides are TGTGCCAGCAGTTCCGGGATATACACCGGGGAGCTGTTTTTT. This sequence joins TRBV12-3 or TRBV12-4 and TRBJ2-2; weak D call: TRBD2 (5 bases). The length of the CDR3 is 14 residues. The V gene lost 4 bases and the J gene lost 3 bases, with 9 bases spanning the gap.